This T cell receptor beta chain was retrieved from a study of shared clonotypes between healthy human individuals. Study-level findings and limits: Enrolling few donors narrowed the genetic and exposure-history diversity that was represented.

This clone appeared once. The antigen remains unidentified. Around 220 ng DNA, 25,000 to 30,000 T cell genomes, went into each sorted-subset replicate PCR. The data were produced by immunoSEQ multiplex PCR, yet TCRdb's version contains in-frame clones alone and is incomplete. The table records 1.4 million or so clones, around 98.5% of them present only once. The CDR3 extends over 15 amino acids. Trimming cost V 4 bases and J 1 base, with 14 bases left between them. Germline lookup yields CDR1 LNHDA and CDR2 SQIVND (reference sequence). The source material was naive CD4+ T cells sorted from blood. The subset is: CD45RA+ positively selected. The origin of this receptor is a man aged 25-40 years in good health. This rearrangement joins TRBV19 to TRBJ2-7, with D perhaps given as TRBD1 or TRBD2 (6 bases each). DNA of the CDR3: TGTGCCAGTAGTACCACGGGGGCGCGGTCCTACGAGCAGTACTTC. It encodes CASSTTGARSYEQYF.